These 21 T cell receptor beta chains share one sample of origin, sequenced in a study of OX40 agonist ivuxolimab in advanced cancers. Sequenced by immunoSEQ multiplex PCR; TCRdb stores in-frame clones only, minus some. This sample has fewer than 80,000 clones, with around 89% found just once. The sample in question was CD4+ or CD8+ T cells sorted from blood, obtained in a trial of the OX40 agonist ivuxolimab. Receptor source: an adult with an advanced solid tumor such as melanoma, head and neck, liver or kidney cancer.

V usage is TRBV7-9 and J usage is TRBJ1-1; unclear D gene. V dropped 7 bases and J dropped 0 bases, with 9 bases sitting between them. The germline gives CDR1 SEHNR, CDR2 FQNEAQ (reference sequence). The CDR3 covers 13 residues. CDR3 sequence (DNA): TGTGCCAGCACCTCCCAACTGAACACTGAAGCTTTCTTT. Its translation: CASTSQLNTEAFF.

This clone was seen a few times. The chain combines TRBV2 with TRBJ1-1, with 7 positions matching TRBD1. Germline V gives CDR1 SNHLY, CDR2 FYNNEI. This CDR3 region has 13 residues. V lost 9 bases and J lost 4; bases outside the gene matches: 8. The CDR3 DNA follows: TGTGCCAGTACGGGACAGAGGGGCACTGAAGCTTTCTTT. Encoded protein: CASTGQRGTEAFF.

J is TRBJ2-5 and V is TRBV7-9; TRBD2 matches 11 bases. The CDR3 has 15 residues. Germline CDR1 is SEHNR and CDR2 is FQNEAQ (reference sequence). V trimming: 3 bases; J trimming: 1 base; junction bases outside the gene matches: 1. This CDR3 reads CASSLLAGGQETQYF. The CDR3 DNA is TGTGCCAGCAGCTTGCTAGCGGGGGGCCAAGAGACCCAGTACTTC.

The chain has TRBV29-1 and TRBJ1-2; D gene ambiguous. CDR3 length: 13 amino acids. The germline gives CDR1 SQVTM, CDR2 ANQGSEA. V dropped 1 base and J dropped 0 bases, with 6 bases sitting between them. CDR3 sequence reads: CSVEVPPNYGYTF. The CDR3 DNA reads TGCAGCGTTGAAGTTCCCCCTAACTATGGCTACACCTTC.

The chain carries TRBV5-1 and TRBJ1-1; TRBD1 matches at 10 bases. The CDR3 has 15 amino acids. CDR1 is SGHRS and CDR2 is YFSETQ in the germline V gene. V lost 0 bases, J lost 4 bases, and 3 bases stayed unmatched. The chain's CDR3 is CASSLERTGGTEAFF. The CDR3 DNA reads as TGCGCCAGCAGCTTGGAACGGACAGGGGGCACTGAAGCTTTCTTT.

The chain has TRBV4-1 and TRBJ1-2; D unclear. This CDR3 spans 16 amino acids. Germline lookup yields CDR1 MGHRA and CDR2 YSYEKL. V lost 1 base to trimming and J lost 3 bases, with 15 bases between them. DNA of the CDR3: TGCGCCAGCAGCCAAGTTCTGGCGGACCTCTACTATGGCTACACCTTC. It codes for CASSQVLADLYYGYTF.

This sequence joins TRBV2 and TRBJ1-1, with TRBD1 as a possible D gene (5 bases). From germline, CDR1 is SNHLY and CDR2 FYNNEI. There are 13 residues in the CDR3. The germline V and J ends were trimmed by 6 bases and 5 bases, with 13 bases remaining between them. The CDR3 is CASRGGGATEAFF. CDR3 coding DNA: TGTGCCAGCAGGGGGGGAGGGGCAACTGAAGCTTTCTTT.

The rearrangement links TRBV2 to TRBJ1-3; D gene unclear. CDR1 and CDR2 (germline): SNHLY, FYNNEI. Trimming removed 3 bases at V and 0 bases at J, with 12 bases between. This CDR3 contains 16 residues. DNA for the CDR3: TGTGCCAGCAGTGAGGGAGACGCTTCCTCTGGAAACACCATATATTTT. It translates to CASSEGDASSGNTIYF.

This rearrangement joins TRBV27 to TRBJ2-2, with 7 bases lining up with TRBD1. CDR3 size: 15 residues. The trim removed 5 bases at V and 0 bases at J, leaving 3 bases unmatched. The germline CDR1 and CDR2 sequences are MNHEY and SMNVEV (reference sequence). This CDR3 reads CASSRTGTNTGELFF. In nucleotides, the CDR3 is TGTGCCAGCAGTCGGACAGGAACGAACACCGGGGAGCTGTTTTTT.

This clone has only one observation. V is TRBV5-1 and J is TRBJ1-1, with 9 bases fitting TRBD1. CDR1 is SGHRS, CDR2 YFSETQ, per germline. V dropped 0 bases and J dropped 1; count of bases not matched to a gene: 7. CDR3 length: 17 amino acids. CDR3 residues: CASSLARTGASNTEAFF. In DNA form, the CDR3 reads TGCGCCAGCAGCTTGGCCCGGACAGGGGCCTCGAACACTGAAGCTTTCTTT.

V and J are TRBV5-1 and TRBJ2-5; 8 bases align to TRBD2. CDR1 is SGHRS, CDR2 YFSETQ, per germline. The trim removed 3 bases at V and 3 bases at J, leaving 7 bases unmatched. This CDR3 has 15 residues. The CDR3 DNA follows: TGCGCCAGCAGCTCGTTGGGGCGGGGGGAAGAGACCCAGTACTTC. This codes for CASSSLGRGEETQYF.

The chain carries TRBV5-1 and TRBJ1-2; D gene uncertain. The CDR3 spans 14 residues. Deletions cut 0 bases from V and 1 base from J, with 7 bases between. Germline assignment: CDR1 SGHRS and CDR2 YFSETQ. CDR3 coding DNA: TGCGCCAGCAGCTTGGGCGGGATTAACTATGGCTACACCTTC. Its translation is CASSLGGINYGYTF.

The chain recombines TRBV2 with TRBJ2-3; 7 bases are a match to TRBD1. V dropped 7 bases and J dropped 2; count of bases not matched to a gene: 9. Germline lookup yields CDR1 SNHLY and CDR2 FYNNEI. There are 15 residues in the CDR3. The chain's CDR3 is CASMGRGTLTDTQYF. The CDR3 coding sequence is TGTGCCAGCATGGGCAGGGGGACCCTCACAGATACGCAGTATTTT.

The chain uses TRBV7-6 and TRBJ1-4; a weak D match, TRBD1 (6 bases). V lost 5 bases and J lost 5, with 12 bases in between. This CDR3 spans 14 amino acids. The germline gives CDR1 SGHVS, CDR2 FNYEAQ. This CDR3 is CASSPGTPNEKLFF. In nucleotides, the CDR3 is TGTGCCAGCAGCCCCGGGACACCGAATGAAAAACTGTTTTTT.

This chain connects TRBV6-1 to TRBJ2-3; 7 bases are shared with TRBD1. V shed 2 bases, J shed 0 bases, and the junction held 5 bases outside the gene matches. CDR1 and CDR2 from the germline V gene are MNHNS and SASEGT. The CDR3 runs to 16 residues. The CDR3 loop is CASSEQGVPSTDTQYF. CDR3 coding DNA: TGTGCCAGCAGTGAACAGGGGGTTCCTAGCACAGATACGCAGTATTTT.

In this sample, this clone turned up a few times. The chain employs TRBV29-1 and TRBJ1-6; no definite D call. Looked up from germline, CDR1 is SQVTM and CDR2 is ANQGSEA. The CDR3 spans 12 residues. V lost 4 bases, J lost 10 bases, and 11 bases lay in between. Here the CDR3 reads CSVGGGNSPLHF. The CDR3 DNA is TGCAGCGTTGGAGGAGGTAACTCACCCCTCCACTTT.

This clone was seen only once. The chain joins TRBV27 to TRBJ2-7; D remains ambiguous. The CDR3 covers 13 residues. Trimming stripped 2 bases from V and 3 bases from J, with 8 bases between. Germline V gene data show CDR1 as MNHEY and CDR2 as SMNVEV (reference sequence). As DNA, the CDR3 is TGTGCCAGCAGTTTAAGCTCCGGCTACGAGCAGTACTTC. It encodes CASSLSSGYEQYF.

The chain employs TRBV18 and TRBJ2-2; no reliable D call. Trimming left V 3 bases short and J 1 base short, with 9 bases between. Germline V lookup: CDR1 KGHSH, CDR2 LQKENI. The CDR3 runs to 15 residues. CDR3 amino acids: CASSPERLNTGELFF. The DNA for the CDR3 is TGTGCCAGCTCACCCGAAAGGCTGAACACCGGGGAGCTGTTTTTT.

This chain links TRBV5-1 with TRBJ1-3; 11 nucleotides match TRBD1. From germline, CDR1 is SGHRS and CDR2 YFSETQ. With 5 bases clipped from V and 0 bases from J, the junction kept 7 bases outside the gene matches. CDR3 size: 17 residues. The CDR3, as DNA: TGCGCCAGCAGTTCCGGGACAGGGGGTTTCTCTGGAAACACCATATATTTT. Its translation: CASSSGTGGFSGNTIYF.

This chain uses TRBV27 with TRBJ2-7, with no clear D. Germline V gene data show CDR1 as MNHEY and CDR2 as SMNVEV (reference sequence). V shed 2 bases and J shed 4 bases, with 15 bases lying between them. This CDR3 contains 15 residues. The DNA for the CDR3 is TGTGCCAGCAGTTTAAGCTCGCAATTTCAATACGAGCAGTACTTC. Translation gives CASSLSSQFQYEQYF.

The J gene is TRBJ2-1, the V gene TRBV28; 7 bases are a match to TRBD2. CDR3 length: 14 residues. CDR1 and CDR2 (germline): MDHEN, SYDVKM. The V and J ends lost 3 bases and 2 bases, in that order; junction bases with no gene match: 1. The CDR3 spells CASSLGGAYNEQFF. The CDR3, as DNA: TGTGCCAGCAGTTTGGGGGGGGCCTACAATGAGCAGTTCTTC.